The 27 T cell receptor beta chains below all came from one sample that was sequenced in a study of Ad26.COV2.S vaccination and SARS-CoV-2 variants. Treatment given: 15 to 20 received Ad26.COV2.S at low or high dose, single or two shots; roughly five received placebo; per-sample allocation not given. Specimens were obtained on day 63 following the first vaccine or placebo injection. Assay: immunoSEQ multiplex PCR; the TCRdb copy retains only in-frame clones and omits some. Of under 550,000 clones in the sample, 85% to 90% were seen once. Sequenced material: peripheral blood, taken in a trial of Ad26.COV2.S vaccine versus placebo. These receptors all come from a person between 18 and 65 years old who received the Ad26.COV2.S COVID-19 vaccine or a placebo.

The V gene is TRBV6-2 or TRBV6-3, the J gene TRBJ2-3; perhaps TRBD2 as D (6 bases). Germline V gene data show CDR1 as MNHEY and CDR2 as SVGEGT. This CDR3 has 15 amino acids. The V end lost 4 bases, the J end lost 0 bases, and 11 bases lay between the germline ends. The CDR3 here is CASSWLADSTDTQYF. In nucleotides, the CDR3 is TGTGCCAGCAGTTGGTTAGCGGATAGCACAGATACGCAGTATTTT.

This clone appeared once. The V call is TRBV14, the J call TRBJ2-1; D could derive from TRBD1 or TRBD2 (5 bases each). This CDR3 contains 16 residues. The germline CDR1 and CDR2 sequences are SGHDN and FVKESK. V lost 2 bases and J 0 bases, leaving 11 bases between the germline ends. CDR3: CASSQFSGSSYNEQFF. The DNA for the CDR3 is TGTGCCAGCAGCCAATTCTCAGGGAGCTCCTACAATGAGCAGTTCTTC. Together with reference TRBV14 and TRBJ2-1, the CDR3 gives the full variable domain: EAGVTQFPSHSVIEKGQTVTLRCDPISGHDNLYWYRRVMGKEIKFLLHFVKESKQDESGMPNNRFLAERTGGTYSTLKVQPAELEDSGVYFCASSQFSGSSYNEQFFGPGTRLTVL.

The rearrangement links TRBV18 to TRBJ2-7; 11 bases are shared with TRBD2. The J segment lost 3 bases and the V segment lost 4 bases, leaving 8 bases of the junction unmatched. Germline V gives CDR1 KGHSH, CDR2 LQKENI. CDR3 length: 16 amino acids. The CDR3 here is CASSRSGGESNYEQYF. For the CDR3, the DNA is TGTGCCAGCTCACGTAGCGGGGGGGAATCAAACTACGAGCAGTACTTC.

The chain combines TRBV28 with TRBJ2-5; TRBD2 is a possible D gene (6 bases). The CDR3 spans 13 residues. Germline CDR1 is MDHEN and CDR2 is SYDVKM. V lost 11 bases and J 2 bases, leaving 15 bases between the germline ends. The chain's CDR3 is CASLGGKQETQYF. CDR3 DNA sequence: TGTGCCTCCCTGGGCGGGAAACAAGAGACCCAGTACTTC.

Written as DNA, the CDR3 is TGTGCCTTGTACCCAGGGGAGGGGTATGGTGAGCAGTTCTTC. It translates to CALYPGEGYGEQFF. The chain carries TRBV30 and TRBJ2-1; D is possibly TRBD2 (7 bases). Trimming pared 7 bases from V and 9 bases from J, leaving 22 bases between. CDR3 length: 14 residues. Germline V gene sequence: CDR1 GTSNPN, CDR2 SVGIG (reference sequence).

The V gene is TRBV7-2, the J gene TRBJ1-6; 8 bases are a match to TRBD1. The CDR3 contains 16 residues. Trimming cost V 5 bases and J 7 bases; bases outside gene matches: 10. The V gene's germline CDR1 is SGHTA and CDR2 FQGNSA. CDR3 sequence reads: CASSLDRASINSPLHF. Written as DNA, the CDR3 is TGTGCCAGCAGCCTGGACAGGGCTAGTATAAATTCACCCCTCCACTTT. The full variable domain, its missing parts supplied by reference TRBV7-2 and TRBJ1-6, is GAGVSQSPSNKVTEKGKDVELRCDPISGHTALYWYRQSLGQGLEFLIYFQGNSAPDKSGLPSDRFSAERTGGSVSTLTIQRTQQEDSAVYLCASSLDRASINSPLHFGNGTRLTVT.

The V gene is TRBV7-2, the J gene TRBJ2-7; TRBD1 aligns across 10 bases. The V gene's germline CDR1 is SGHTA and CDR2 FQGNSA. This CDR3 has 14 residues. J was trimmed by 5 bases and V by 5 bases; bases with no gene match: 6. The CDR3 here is CASSAGQGIHEQYF. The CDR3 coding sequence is TGTGCCAGCAGCGCGGGACAGGGGATTCACGAGCAGTACTTC.

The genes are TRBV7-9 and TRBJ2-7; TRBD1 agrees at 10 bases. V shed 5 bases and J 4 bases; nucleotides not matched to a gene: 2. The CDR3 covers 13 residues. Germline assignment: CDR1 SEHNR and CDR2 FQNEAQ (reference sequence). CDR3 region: CASSRGQGYEQYF. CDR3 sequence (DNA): TGTGCCAGCAGCCGGGGACAGGGGTACGAGCAGTACTTC.

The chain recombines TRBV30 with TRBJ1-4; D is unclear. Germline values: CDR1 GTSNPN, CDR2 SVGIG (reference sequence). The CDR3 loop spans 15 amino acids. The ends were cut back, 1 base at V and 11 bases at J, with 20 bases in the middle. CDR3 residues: CAWSGGQDPWEKLFF. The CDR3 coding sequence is TGTGCCTGGAGTGGCGGTCAGGACCCCTGGGAGAAACTGTTTTTT.

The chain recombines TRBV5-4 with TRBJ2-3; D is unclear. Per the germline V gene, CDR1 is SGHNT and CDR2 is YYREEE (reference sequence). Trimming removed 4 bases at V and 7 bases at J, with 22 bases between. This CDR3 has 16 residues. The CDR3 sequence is CASSHPSGGSSNTQYF. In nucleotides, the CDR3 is TGTGCCAGCAGCCACCCTTCAGGCGGTAGTTCAAATACGCAGTATTTT.

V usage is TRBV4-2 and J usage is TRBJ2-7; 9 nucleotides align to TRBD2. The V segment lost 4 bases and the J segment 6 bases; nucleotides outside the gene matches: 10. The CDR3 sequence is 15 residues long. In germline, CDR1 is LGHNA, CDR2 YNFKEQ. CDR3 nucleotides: TGTGCCAGCAGCCTAGGCGGGGGGGGCGGCAGCGAGCAGTACTTC. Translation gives CASSLGGGGGSEQYF.

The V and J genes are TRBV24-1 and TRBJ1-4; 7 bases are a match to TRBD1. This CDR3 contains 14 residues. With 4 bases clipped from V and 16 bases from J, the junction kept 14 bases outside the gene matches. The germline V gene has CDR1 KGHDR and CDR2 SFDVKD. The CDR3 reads CATSETGTAWGTFF. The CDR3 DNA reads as TGTGCCACCAGTGAAACCGGGACAGCCTGGGGTACGTTTTTT.

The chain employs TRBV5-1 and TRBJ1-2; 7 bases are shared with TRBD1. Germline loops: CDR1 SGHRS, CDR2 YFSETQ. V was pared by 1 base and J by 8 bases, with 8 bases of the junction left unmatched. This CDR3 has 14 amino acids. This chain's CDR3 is CASSLTGADPGYTF. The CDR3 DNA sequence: TGCGCCAGCAGCTTGACAGGGGCCGATCCAGGCTACACCTTC.

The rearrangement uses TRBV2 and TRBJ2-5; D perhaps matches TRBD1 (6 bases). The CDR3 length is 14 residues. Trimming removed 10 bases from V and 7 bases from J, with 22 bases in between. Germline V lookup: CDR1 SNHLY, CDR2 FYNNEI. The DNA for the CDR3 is TGTGCCACCAGACCCCCCAGGGGTCGGGGGACCCAGTACTTC. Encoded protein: CATRPPRGRGTQYF.

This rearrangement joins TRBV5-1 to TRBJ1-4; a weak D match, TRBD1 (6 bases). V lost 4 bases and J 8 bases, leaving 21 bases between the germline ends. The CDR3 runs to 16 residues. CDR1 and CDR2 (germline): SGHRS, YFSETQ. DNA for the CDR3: TGCGCCAGCAGCCCGGGATTAACAGGGTCGGGCGAAAAACTGTTTTTT. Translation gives CASSPGLTGSGEKLFF.

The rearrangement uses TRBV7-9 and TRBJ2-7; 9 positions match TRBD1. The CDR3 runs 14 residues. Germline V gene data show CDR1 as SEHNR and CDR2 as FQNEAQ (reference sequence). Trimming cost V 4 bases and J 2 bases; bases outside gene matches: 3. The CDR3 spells CASSWDRDPYEQYF. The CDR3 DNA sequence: TGTGCCAGCAGCTGGGACAGGGATCCCTACGAGCAGTACTTC.

CDR3 sequence (DNA): TGTGCCAGCAGCTCCCGGTGGGGACAGGGCCAATACGAGCAGTACTTC. Translated: CASSSRWGQGQYEQYF. The gene calls are TRBV7-9 and TRBJ2-7; 9 bases line up with TRBD1. V lost 4 bases, J lost 4 bases, and 11 bases stayed unmatched. The CDR3 covers 16 residues. Germline V gene data show CDR1 as SEHNR and CDR2 as FQNEAQ (reference sequence).

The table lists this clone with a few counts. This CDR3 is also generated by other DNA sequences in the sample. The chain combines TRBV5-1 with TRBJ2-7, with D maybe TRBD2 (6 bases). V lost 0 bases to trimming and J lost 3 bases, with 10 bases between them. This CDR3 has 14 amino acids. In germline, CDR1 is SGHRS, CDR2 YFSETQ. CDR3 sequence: CASSLGRGNYEQYF. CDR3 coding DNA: TGCGCCAGCAGCTTGGGACGGGGGAACTACGAGCAGTACTTC.

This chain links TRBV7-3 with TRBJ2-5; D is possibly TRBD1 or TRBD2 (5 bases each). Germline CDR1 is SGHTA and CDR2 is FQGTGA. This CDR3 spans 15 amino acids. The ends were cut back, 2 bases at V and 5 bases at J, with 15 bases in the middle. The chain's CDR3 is CASSLGHRGYETQYF. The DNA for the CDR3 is TGTGCCAGCAGCTTAGGGCATCGGGGCTACGAGACCCAGTACTTC.

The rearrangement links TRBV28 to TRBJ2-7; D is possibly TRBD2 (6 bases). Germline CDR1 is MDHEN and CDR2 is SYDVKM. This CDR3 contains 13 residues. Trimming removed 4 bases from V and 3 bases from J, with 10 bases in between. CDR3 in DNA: TGTGCCAGCAGTTGGGGGGTTAGCTACGAGCAGTACTTC. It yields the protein CASSWGVSYEQYF.

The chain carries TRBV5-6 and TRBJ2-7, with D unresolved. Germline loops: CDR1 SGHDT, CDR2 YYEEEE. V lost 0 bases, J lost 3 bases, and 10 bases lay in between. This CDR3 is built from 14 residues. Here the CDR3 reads CASSLGSSLYEQYF. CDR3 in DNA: TGTGCCAGCAGCTTGGGGTCTAGTCTCTACGAGCAGTACTTC. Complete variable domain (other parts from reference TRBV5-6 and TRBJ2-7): DAGVTQSPTHLIKTRGQQVTLRCSPKSGHDTVSWYQQALGQGPQFIFQYYEEEERQRGNFPDRFSGHQFPNYSSELNVNALLLGDSALYLCASSLGSSLYEQYFGPGTRLTVT.

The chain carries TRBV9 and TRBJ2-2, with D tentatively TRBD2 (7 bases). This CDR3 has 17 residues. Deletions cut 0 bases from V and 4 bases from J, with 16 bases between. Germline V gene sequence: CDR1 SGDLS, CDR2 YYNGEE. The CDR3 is CASSVGPAGASTGELFF. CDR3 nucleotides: TGTGCCAGCAGCGTAGGGCCGGCGGGGGCCAGCACCGGGGAGCTGTTTTTT.

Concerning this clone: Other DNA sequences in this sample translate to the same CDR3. The CDR3 sequence is CASSVGGADTQYF. CDR3 coding DNA: TGTGCCAGCAGCGTAGGGGGGGCAGATACGCAGTATTTT. The genes are TRBV9 and TRBJ2-3; possible D gene TRBD2, 6 bases. The CDR3 runs to 13 residues. V was cut by 0 bases and J by 4 bases, with 6 bases left in between. In germline, CDR1 is SGDLS, CDR2 YYNGEE.

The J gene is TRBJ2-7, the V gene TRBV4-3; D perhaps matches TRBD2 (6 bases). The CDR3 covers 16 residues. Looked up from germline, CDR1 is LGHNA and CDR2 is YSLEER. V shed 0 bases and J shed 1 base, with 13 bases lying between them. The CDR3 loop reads CASSQDVGGASYEQYF. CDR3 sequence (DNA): TGCGCCAGCAGCCAAGATGTCGGCGGGGCGTCCTACGAGCAGTACTTC.

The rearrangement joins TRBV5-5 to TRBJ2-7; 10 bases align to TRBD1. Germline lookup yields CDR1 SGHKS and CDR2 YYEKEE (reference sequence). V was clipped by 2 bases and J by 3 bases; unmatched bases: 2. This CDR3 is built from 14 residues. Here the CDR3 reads CASSFRDRGYEQYF. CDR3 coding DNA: TGTGCCAGCAGCTTCCGGGACAGGGGCTACGAGCAGTACTTC.

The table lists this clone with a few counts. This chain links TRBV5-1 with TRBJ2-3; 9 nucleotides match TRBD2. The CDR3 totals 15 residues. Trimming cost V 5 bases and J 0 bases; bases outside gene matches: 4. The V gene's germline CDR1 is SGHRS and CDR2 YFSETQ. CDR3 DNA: TGCGCCAGCAGGCCAACTAGCGGGAGCACAGATACGCAGTATTTT. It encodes CASRPTSGSTDTQYF.

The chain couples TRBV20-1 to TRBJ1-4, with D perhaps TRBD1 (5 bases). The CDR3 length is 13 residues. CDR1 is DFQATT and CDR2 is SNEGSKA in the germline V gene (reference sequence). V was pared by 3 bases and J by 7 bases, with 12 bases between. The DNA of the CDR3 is TGCAGTGCTAGTTCGGGGGACTTTGAAAAACTGTTTTTT. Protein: CSASSGDFEKLFF.